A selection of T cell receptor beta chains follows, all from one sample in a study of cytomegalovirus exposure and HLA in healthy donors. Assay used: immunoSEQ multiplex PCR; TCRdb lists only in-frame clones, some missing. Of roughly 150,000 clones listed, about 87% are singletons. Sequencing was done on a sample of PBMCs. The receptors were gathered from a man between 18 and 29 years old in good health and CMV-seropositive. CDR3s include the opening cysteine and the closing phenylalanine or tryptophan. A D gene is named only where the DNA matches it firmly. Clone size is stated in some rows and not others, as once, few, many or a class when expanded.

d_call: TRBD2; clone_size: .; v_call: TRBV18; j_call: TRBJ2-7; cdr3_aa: CASSSTSRFYEQYF; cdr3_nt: TGTGCCAGCTCATCGACTAGCCGGTTTTACGAGCAGTACTTC
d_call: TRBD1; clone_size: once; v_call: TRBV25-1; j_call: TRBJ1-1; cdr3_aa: CASNPTGGTEAFF; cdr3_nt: TGTGCCAGCAACCCTACAGGGGGCACTGAAGCTTTCTTT
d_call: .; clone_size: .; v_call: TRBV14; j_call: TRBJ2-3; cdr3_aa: CASSPHTTGTDTQYF; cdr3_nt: TGTGCCAGCAGCCCACACACGACTGGCACAGATACGCAGTATTTT
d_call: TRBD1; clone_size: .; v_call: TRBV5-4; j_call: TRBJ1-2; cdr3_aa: CASSLRQGDGYTF; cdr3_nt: TGTGCCAGCAGCTTGCGACAGGGAGATGGCTACACCTTC
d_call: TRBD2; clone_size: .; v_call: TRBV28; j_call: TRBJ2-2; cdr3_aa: CASSKPGGRNTGELFF; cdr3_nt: TGTGCCAGCAGCAAACCGGGAGGGAGGAACACCGGGGAGCTGTTTTTT
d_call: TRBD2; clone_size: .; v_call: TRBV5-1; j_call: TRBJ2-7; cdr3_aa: CASSQGLAGDSYEQYF; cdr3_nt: TGCGCCAGCAGCCAGGGACTAGCGGGGGATTCCTACGAGCAGTACTTC
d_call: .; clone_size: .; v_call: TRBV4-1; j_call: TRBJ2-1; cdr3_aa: CASSPIGGAEQFF; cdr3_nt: TGCGCCAGCAGCCCTATTGGGGGGGCAGAGCAGTTCTTC
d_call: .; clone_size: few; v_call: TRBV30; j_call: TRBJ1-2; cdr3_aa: CAWIERNYGYTF; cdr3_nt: TGTGCCTGGATTGAGCGGAACTATGGCTACACCTTC
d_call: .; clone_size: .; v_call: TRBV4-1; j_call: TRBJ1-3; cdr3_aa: CASSSGPGNTIYF; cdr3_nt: TGCGCCAGCAGTTCAGGGCCTGGAAACACCATATATTTT
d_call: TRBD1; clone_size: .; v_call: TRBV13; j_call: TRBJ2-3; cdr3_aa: CASSLGIIQGDNTQYF; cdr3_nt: TGTGCCAGCAGCTTAGGCATCATACAGGGGGATAATACGCAGTATTTT
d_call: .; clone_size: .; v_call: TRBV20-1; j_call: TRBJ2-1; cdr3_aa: CSAKTVNEQFF; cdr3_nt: TGCAGTGCCAAAACAGTTAATGAGCAGTTCTTC
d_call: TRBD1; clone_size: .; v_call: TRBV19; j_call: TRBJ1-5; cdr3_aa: CASSMEKIGGQPQHF; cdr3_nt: TGTGCCAGTAGTATGGAAAAAATAGGGGGCCAGCCCCAGCATTTT
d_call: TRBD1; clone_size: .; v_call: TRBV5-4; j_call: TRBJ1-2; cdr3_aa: CASSLVGDRNYGYTF; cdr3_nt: TGTGCCAGCAGCTTGGTGGGGGACAGGAACTATGGCTACACCTTC
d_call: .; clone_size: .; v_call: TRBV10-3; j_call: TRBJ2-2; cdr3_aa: CAISEGSQITGELFF; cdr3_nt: TGTGCCATCAGTGAAGGTTCACAGATCACCGGGGAGCTGTTTTTT
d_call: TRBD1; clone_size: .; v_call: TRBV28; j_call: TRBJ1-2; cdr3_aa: CASSLRTGGNYGYTF; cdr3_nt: TGTGCCAGCAGTTTGCGAACAGGGGGTAACTATGGCTACACCTTC
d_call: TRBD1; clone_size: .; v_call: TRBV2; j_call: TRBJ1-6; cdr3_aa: CATRDREDSPLHF; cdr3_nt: TGTGCCACCAGGGACAGGGAGGATTCACCCCTCCACTTT
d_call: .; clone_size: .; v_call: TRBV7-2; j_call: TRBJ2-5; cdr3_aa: CASSLAWQPGRAQYF; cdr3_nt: TGTGCCAGCAGCTTAGCTTGGCAGCCTGGCCGGGCCCAGTACTTC
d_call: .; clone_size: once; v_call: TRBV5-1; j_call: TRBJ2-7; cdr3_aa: CASSCPLCYEQYF; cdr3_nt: TGCGCCAGCAGCTGTCCCCTCTGCTACGAGCAGTACTTC
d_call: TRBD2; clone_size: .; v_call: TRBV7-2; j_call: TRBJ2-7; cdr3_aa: CASTHSAGDYEQYF; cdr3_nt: TGTGCCAGCACCCATTCGGCGGGAGACTACGAGCAGTACTTC
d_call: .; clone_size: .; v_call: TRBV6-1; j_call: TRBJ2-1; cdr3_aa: CASRAGYNEQFF; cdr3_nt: TGTGCCAGCAGGGCGGGCTACAATGAGCAGTTCTTC
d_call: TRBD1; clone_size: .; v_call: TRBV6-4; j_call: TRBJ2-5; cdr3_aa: CASIPDRGETQYF; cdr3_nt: TGTGCCAGCATCCCCGACAGGGGAGAGACCCAGTACTTC
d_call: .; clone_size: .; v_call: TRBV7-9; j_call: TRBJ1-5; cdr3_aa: CASSLGAAANQPQHF; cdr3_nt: TGTGCCAGCAGCTTAGGAGCGGCAGCAAATCAGCCCCAGCATTTT
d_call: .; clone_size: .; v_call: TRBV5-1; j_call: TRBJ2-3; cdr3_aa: CASSFASADTQYF; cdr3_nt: TGCGCCAGCAGCTTCGCTAGCGCAGATACGCAGTATTTT
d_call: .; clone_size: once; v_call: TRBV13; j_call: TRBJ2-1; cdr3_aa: CASSFRDSGMDEQFF; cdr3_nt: TGTGCCAGCAGTTTCCGGGACTCGGGCATGGATGAGCAGTTCTTC
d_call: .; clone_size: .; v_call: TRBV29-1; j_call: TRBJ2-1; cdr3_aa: CTGGWEEQFF; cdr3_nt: TGCACCGGAGGGTGGGAGGAGCAGTTCTTC
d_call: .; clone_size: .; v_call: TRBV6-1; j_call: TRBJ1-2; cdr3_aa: CASSFTYNYGYTF; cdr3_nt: TGTGCCAGCTCATTTACTTACAACTATGGCTACACCTTC
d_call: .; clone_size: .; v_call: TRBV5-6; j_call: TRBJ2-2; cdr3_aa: CASSFRTYTGELFF; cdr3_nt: TGTGCCAGCAGCTTTAGGACTTACACCGGGGAGCTGTTTTTT
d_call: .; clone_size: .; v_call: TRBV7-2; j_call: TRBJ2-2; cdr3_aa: CASSLGGPAGELFF; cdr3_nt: TGTGCCAGCAGCTTAGGGGGCCCTGCCGGGGAGCTGTTTTTT
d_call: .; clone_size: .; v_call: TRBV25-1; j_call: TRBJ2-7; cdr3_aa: CASTSAHSYEQYF; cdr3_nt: TGTGCCAGCACCTCAGCGCACTCCTACGAGCAGTACTTC
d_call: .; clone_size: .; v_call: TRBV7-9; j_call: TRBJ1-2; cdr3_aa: CASSLGVTLGGYTF; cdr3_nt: TGTGCCAGCAGCTTGGGAGTCACTTTGGGCGGCTACACCTTC
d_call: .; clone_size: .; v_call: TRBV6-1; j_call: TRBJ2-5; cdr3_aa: CASRLRDLGKTQYF; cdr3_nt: TGTGCCAGCCGACTGCGGGACCTCGGGAAGACCCAGTACTTC
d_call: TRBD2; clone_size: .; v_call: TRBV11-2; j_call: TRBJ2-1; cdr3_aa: CASSLTAGADEQFF; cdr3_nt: TGTGCCAGCAGCCTCACAGCGGGAGCCGATGAGCAGTTCTTC
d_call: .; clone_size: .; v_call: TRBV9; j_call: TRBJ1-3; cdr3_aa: CASSVMGHPTGNTIYF; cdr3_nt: TGTGCCAGCAGCGTAATGGGACACCCAACTGGAAACACCATATATTTT
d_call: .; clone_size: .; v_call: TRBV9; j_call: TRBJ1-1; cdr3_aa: CASSVADGTEAFF; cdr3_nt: TGTGCCAGCAGCGTAGCCGACGGGACTGAAGCTTTCTTT
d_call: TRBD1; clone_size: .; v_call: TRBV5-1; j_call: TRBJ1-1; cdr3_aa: CASSSQGAPTWNTEAFF; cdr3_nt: TGCGCCAGCAGCTCCCAGGGGGCGCCTACCTGGAACACTGAAGCTTTCTTT
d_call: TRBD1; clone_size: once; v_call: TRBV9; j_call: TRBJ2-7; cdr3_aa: CASSAGTGEPYEQYF; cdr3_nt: TGTGCCAGCAGCGCTGGGACAGGGGAACCCTACGAGCAGTACTTC
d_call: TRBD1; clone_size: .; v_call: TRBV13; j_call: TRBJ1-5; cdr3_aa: CASSLGQGSQPQHF; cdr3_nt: TGTGCCAGCAGCTTGGGACAGGGAAGCCAGCCCCAGCATTTT
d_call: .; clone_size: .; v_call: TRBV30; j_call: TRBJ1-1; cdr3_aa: CAWRVLRSEAFF; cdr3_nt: TGTGCCTGGAGGGTGTTGCGATCCGAAGCTTTCTTT
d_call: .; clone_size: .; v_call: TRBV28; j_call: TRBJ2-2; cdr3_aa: CASRTVGGGDTGELFF; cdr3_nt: TGTGCCAGCAGAACCGTAGGAGGAGGTGACACCGGGGAGCTGTTTTTT
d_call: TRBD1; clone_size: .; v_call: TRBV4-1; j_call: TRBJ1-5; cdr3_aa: CASRPQGNNQPQHF; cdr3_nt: TGCGCCAGCAGACCACAGGGGAACAATCAGCCCCAGCATTTT
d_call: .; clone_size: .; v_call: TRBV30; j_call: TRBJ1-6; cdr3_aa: CAWSVMRFSPLHF; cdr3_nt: TGTGCCTGGAGTGTAATGAGATTTTCACCCCTCCACTTT
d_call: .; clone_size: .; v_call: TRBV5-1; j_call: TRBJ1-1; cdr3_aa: CASSSLGQVTEAFF; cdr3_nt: TGCGCCAGCAGCTCGTTGGGGCAAGTAACTGAAGCTTTCTTT
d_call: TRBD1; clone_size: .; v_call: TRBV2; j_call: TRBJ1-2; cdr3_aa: CASRRGQGEADGYTF; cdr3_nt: TGTGCCAGCAGGAGGGGACAGGGGGAAGCGGATGGCTACACCTTC
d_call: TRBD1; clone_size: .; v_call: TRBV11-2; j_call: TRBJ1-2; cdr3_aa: CASSLARQGVYGYTF; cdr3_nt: TGTGCCAGCAGCTTAGCAAGACAGGGGGTTTATGGCTACACCTTC
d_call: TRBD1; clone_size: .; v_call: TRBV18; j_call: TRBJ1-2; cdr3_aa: CASSPTGQERYGYTF; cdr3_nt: TGTGCCAGCTCACCGACAGGACAGGAAAGATATGGCTACACCTTC